The rows below give T cell receptor beta chains drawn from one sample of a study of blood T cell repertoires in COVID-19. Repertoires were generated with immunoSEQ multiplex PCR, while TCRdb's copy carries only in-frame clones and drops some. The sample lists some 120,000 clones, about 83% occurring once. What was sequenced was peripheral blood. Every receptor here comes from a man aged 80 or over with active or convalescent COVID-19. CDR3s include the opening cysteine and the closing phenylalanine or tryptophan. A D gene is named only where the DNA matches it firmly. Not all rows give a size; the values are once, few, many and, for expanded clones, a class.

-,TRBJ1-5,-,TRBV7-2,TGTGCCAGCAGCTTATTCCAGGGGAGAGATCAGCCCCAGCATTTT,CASSLFQGRDQPQHF
-,TRBJ2-5,-,TRBV5-4,TGTGCCAGCAGCATGACTAGTGGCCGCCAAGAGACCCAGTACTTC,CASSMTSGRQETQYF
once,TRBJ2-2,TRBD2,TRBV5-1,TGCGCCAGCAGCTTGCTCCGACTAGCGGGGACCACCGGGGAGCTGTTTTTT,CASSLLRLAGTTGELFF
-,TRBJ2-5,-,TRBV6-2/TRBV6-3,TGTGCCAGCAGTTACTCGAACTCAGGGAATCGGGAGACCCAGTACTTC,CASSYSNSGNRETQYF
-,TRBJ2-5,TRBD2,TRBV7-9,TGTGCCAGCAGCTTAAGACTAGCGGGGGAGACCCAGTACTTC,CASSLRLAGETQYF
once,TRBJ2-3,-,TRBV7-2,TGTGCCAGCACCCCGTCTGGGGGGGCAGGGGATACGCAGTATTTT,CASTPSGGAGDTQYF
-,TRBJ2-3,-,TRBV12-3/TRBV12-4,TGTGCCAGCAGTATACAGGGCCCAGATACGCAGTATTTT,CASSIQGPDTQYF
once,TRBJ2-1,-,TRBV28,TGTGCCAGCAGTCCCACGACAGGAAACAATGAGCAGTTCTTC,CASSPTTGNNEQFF
-,TRBJ1-1,-,TRBV5-6,TGTGCCAGCAGCGTTCTTCAACAGGGATGGAACACTGAAGCTTTCTTT,CASSVLQQGWNTEAFF
-,TRBJ1-4,TRBD1,TRBV7-6,TGTGCCAGCAGCCCTACTAGACCGACAGGGAAGGAAAAACTGTTTTTT,CASSPTRPTGKEKLFF
-,TRBJ2-4,TRBD1,TRBV5-1,TGCGCCAGCAGCCAAGGGACAGGATGGGACATTCAGTACTTC,CASSQGTGWDIQYF
few,TRBJ2-7,-,TRBV9,TGTGCCAGCAGCGTAGGGGGCGGGGCCCCTGGGGTCTACGAGCAGTACTTC,CASSVGGGAPGVYEQYF
once,TRBJ1-1,TRBD1,TRBV10-3,TGTGCCATCAAAAGACAGGGTGACACTGAAGCTTTCTTT,CAIKRQGDTEAFF
-,TRBJ1-2,TRBD1,TRBV5-1,TGCGCCAGCACCACCGGACAGGACTATGGCTACACCTTC,CASTTGQDYGYTF
once,TRBJ2-3,TRBD2,TRBV7-3,TGTGCCAGCAGCTTAGTTAGCGGGGGGCCAGATACGCAGTATTTT,CASSLVSGGPDTQYF
once,TRBJ2-1,TRBD1,TRBV6-5,TGTGCCAGCAGTTACGACAGGGGCCCCTACAATGAGCAGTTCTTC,CASSYDRGPYNEQFF
-,TRBJ2-5,TRBD2,TRBV2,TGTGCCAGCAGTGAAGATAGCGGGGGATCCCAAGAGACCCAGTACTTC,CASSEDSGGSQETQYF
-,TRBJ1-2,TRBD1,TRBV6-2/TRBV6-3,TGTGCCAGCAGACCTCGGACAGGGGGATACGGCGGCTATGGCTACACCTTC,CASRPRTGGYGGYGYTF
-,TRBJ1-1,-,TRBV21-1,TGTGCCAGCCACAGGGTAGTCGCTGAAGCTTTCTTT,CASHRVVAEAFF
-,TRBJ1-1,TRBD1,TRBV6-5,TGTGCCAGCAGTTACAGCCCGGGACAGGAAGCTTTCTTT,CASSYSPGQEAFF
-,TRBJ1-1,TRBD1,TRBV5-8,TGTGCCAGCAGCCTCGGGACAGGGATCAACACTGAAGCTTTCTTT,CASSLGTGINTEAFF
-,TRBJ1-5,-,TRBV19,TGTGCCAGTGGTCAGGCAAATCAGCCCCAGCATTTT,CASGQANQPQHF
-,TRBJ2-1,TRBD2,TRBV3-1/TRBV3-2,TGTGCCAGCAGCCGCGGGGGGCCGACCTACAATGAGCAGTTCTTC,CASSRGGPTYNEQFF
-,TRBJ2-7,TRBD1,TRBV11-2,TGTGCCAGCAGCTACCTAACAGGGGGCGAGGGTGTGCAGTACTTC,CASSYLTGGEGVQYF
-,TRBJ1-1,-,TRBV5-1,TGCGCCAGCAGCTTGGGGGGACTTGGCACTGAAGCTTTCTTT,CASSLGGLGTEAFF
-,TRBJ1-1,TRBD1,TRBV5-1,TGCGCCAGCAGGTGGTCGGGACAGGGGGCTTCTGAAGCTTTCTTT,CASRWSGQGASEAFF
once,TRBJ1-2,TRBD1,TRBV27,TGTGCCAGCAGCCCCTTGGGACAGGCATATGGCTACACCTTC,CASSPLGQAYGYTF
-,TRBJ1-2,TRBD1,TRBV5-1,TGCGCCAGCAGCTTCGACAGGGCGTCGAATGGCTACACCTTC,CASSFDRASNGYTF
-,TRBJ2-7,-,TRBV21-1,TGTGCCAGCAGCAAATCCCCGGTTCGCTCCTACGAGCAGTACTTC,CASSKSPVRSYEQYF
few,TRBJ1-4,TRBD1,TRBV9,TGTGCCAGCAGCGTCTCCGGGACAGGGGGTGAAAAACTGTTTTTT,CASSVSGTGGEKLFF
-,TRBJ2-7,-,TRBV20-1,TGCAGTGCCTGGGACACCTACGAGCAGTACTTC,CSAWDTYEQYF
-,TRBJ1-2,TRBD1,TRBV19,TGTGCCAGTAATGTTCCCGGACAGGGGACCTATGGCTACACCTTC,CASNVPGQGTYGYTF
-,TRBJ2-3,TRBD1,TRBV27,TGTGCCAGCAGTAGTACCGGGACAGGGAGCACAGATACGCAGTATTTT,CASSSTGTGSTDTQYF
-,TRBJ2-5,-,TRBV19,TGTGCCAGTAGTTTCAGCCAAGAGACCCAGTACTTC,CASSFSQETQYF
-,TRBJ2-5,TRBD2,TRBV5-4,TGTGCCAGCAGCTTGGGACTAGCGGGTTCGGAGACCCAGTACTTC,CASSLGLAGSETQYF
-,TRBJ1-3,-,TRBV28,TGTGCCAGCAGTTTAGCTGGGGGCGCCGGAAACACCATATATTTT,CASSLAGGAGNTIYF
few,TRBJ1-6,-,TRBV6-5,TGTGCCAGCAGTTTCCGATGGAGGAGTCTCAATTCACCCCTCCACTTT,CASSFRWRSLNSPLHF
once,TRBJ2-2,-,TRBV6-2/TRBV6-3,-,CASSTSTATGELFF
-,TRBJ2-3,-,TRBV7-2,TGTGCCAGCAGCTTAGACAGAGATACGCAGTATTTT,CASSLDRDTQYF
-,TRBJ2-2,-,TRBV19,TGTGCCAGTAGTATACCCCGCGGGCGGAAGAACACCGGGGAGCTGTTTTTT,CASSIPRGRKNTGELFF
-,TRBJ2-7,-,TRBV7-9,TGTGCCAGCAGCCCCCTCTCCTACGAGCAGTACTTC,CASSPLSYEQYF
-,TRBJ1-1,-,TRBV7-2,TGTGCCAGCAGCTCGTCAACAGGGTTGAACACTGAAGCTTTCTTT,CASSSSTGLNTEAFF
-,TRBJ2-1,TRBD1,TRBV5-1,TGCGCCAGCAGCCAACAGGGGAATGAGCAGTTCTTC,CASSQQGNEQFF
-,TRBJ1-1,-,TRBV19,TGTGCCAGTAGTCCAACTGGCGGGACTGAAGCTTTCTTT,CASSPTGGTEAFF
-,TRBJ2-1,-,TRBV7-5,TGTGTCAGAAGCTTATGCTGGGCGGGGGACCACAATGAGCAGTTCTTC,CVRSLCWAGDHNEQFF
-,TRBJ2-7,-,TRBV7-6,TGTGCCAGCAGCTTATCCCTAGTCGGTTGGAACGAGCAGTACTTC,CASSLSLVGWNEQYF
few,TRBJ1-3,-,TRBV7-9,TGTGCCAGCAGAGATCGACGCGGGGGCACCATATATTTT,CASRDRRGGTIYF
-,TRBJ2-7,TRBD1,TRBV5-8,TGTGCCAGCAGCTTGGACAGGGGCTCCGAGCAGTACTTC,CASSLDRGSEQYF
-,TRBJ2-2,-,TRBV19,TGTGCCAGTAGTACCGGAGGGGGGGGCACCGGGGAGCTGTTTTTT,CASSTGGGGTGELFF
-,TRBJ1-1,-,TRBV25-1,TGTGCCAGCAGTGATCCCCCACAAGGGGCAGCTTTCTTT,CASSDPPQGAAFF
-,TRBJ1-4,-,TRBV5-1,TGCGCCAGCAGCTTTCAGGGCAGTGATAATGAAAAACTGTTTTTT,CASSFQGSDNEKLFF
-,TRBJ1-5,TRBD1,TRBV7-2,TGTGCCAGCAGCTTAAATGGGCAGGGGGCGTATCAGCCCCAGCATTTT,CASSLNGQGAYQPQHF
-,TRBJ2-7,-,TRBV4-3,TGCGCCAGCAGCCAAGGCAGGGGAAGTGGCTACGAGCAGTACTTC,CASSQGRGSGYEQYF
-,TRBJ2-4,TRBD1,TRBV2,TGTGCCAGCAGTGGTTCCGGGACAGGAAACATTCAGTACTTC,CASSGSGTGNIQYF
few,TRBJ2-1,TRBD2,TRBV7-3,TGTGCCAGCAGCTTAGCGGGGGGCTACTACAATGAGCAGTTCTTC,CASSLAGGYYNEQFF
once,TRBJ1-3,-,TRBV18,TGTGCCAGCTCACCACCGCCCGGCAGGGGCACAGGAAACACCATATATTTT,CASSPPPGRGTGNTIYF